The 5 T cell receptor beta chains presented below share a single source sample, sequenced in a study of human T cells and chemical hapten exposure. Individual cDNA molecules in this library carried unique molecular identifiers. One entry per CDR3 protein, called by TCRdb with MiXCR from the reads. Here the sample spans fewer than 150,000 distinct CDR3 sequences, over 6.5% being singletons. RNA extraction used unfractionated whole blood as the source of total RNA. The material sequenced was whole blood. The receptors stem from a human donor in good health. Some clones in this sample may be carry-over from other donors' samples.

This clonotype has more than one count but fewer than ten. The CDR3 DNA reads TGTGCCAGCAGTTCGGCCTCTAAAGGGCAGTACTTC. It encodes CASSSASKGQYF. The chain links TRBV12-3 or TRBV12-4 to TRBJ2-7; unclear D gene. V was clipped by 4 bases and J by 9 bases, with 13 bases between them. This CDR3 region has 12 residues.

This clonotype was detected ten times or more. The J gene is TRBJ1-1, the V gene TRBV29-1; D unresolved. This CDR3 region has 13 residues. V gave up 0 bases and J gave up 7 bases, with 12 bases separating them. In germline, CDR1 is SQVTM, CDR2 ANQGSEA. The CDR3 loop reads CSVEDGRRREAFF. CDR3 bases: TGCAGCGTTGAAGATGGGAGACGCCGTGAAGCTTTCTTT.

This clonotype has ten or more counts. The J gene is TRBJ1-5, the V gene TRBV7-2, with unresolved D. From germline, CDR1 is SGHTA and CDR2 FQGNSA. This CDR3 contains 15 residues. The V and J ends lost 5 bases and 0 bases respectively, with 11 bases between them. The CDR3 loop is CASSPETNSNQPQHF. The CDR3 DNA reads as TGTGCCAGCAGCCCAGAGACAAATAGCAATCAGCCCCAGCATTTT.

This clonotype was found many times. The genes are TRBV7-7 and TRBJ1-4; TRBD1 is a possible D gene (5 bases). The germline gives CDR1 SSHAT, CDR2 FNYEAQ (reference sequence). This CDR3 has 17 residues. The V end lost 1 base, the J end lost 2 bases, and 14 bases lay between the germline ends. The CDR3 protein is CASSLVIGDGTNEKLFF. Here the CDR3 DNA reads TGTGCCAGCAGCTTAGTAATAGGGGACGGGACTAATGAAAAACTGTTTTTT. The full variable domain, with the rest looked up from reference TRBV7-7 and TRBJ1-4, is GAGVSQSPRYKVTKRGQDVTLRCDPISSHATLYWYQQALGQGPEFLTYFNYEAQPDKSGLPSDRFSAERPEGSISTLTIQRTEQRDSAMYRCASSLVIGDGTNEKLFFGSGTQLSVL.

There are a few counts of this clonotype. This chain uses TRBV5-1 with TRBJ2-1; 11 nucleotides align to TRBD2. Germline trimming cut 0 bases from V and 0 bases from J; bases unmatched to any gene: 5. The CDR3 length is 18 residues. Germline V gene sequence: CDR1 SGHRS, CDR2 YFSETQ. The CDR3, as DNA: TGCGCCAGCAGCTTGGCCCTTCTAGCGGGAGGCTCCTACAATGAGCAGTTCTTC. Translating it yields CASSLALLAGGSYNEQFF.